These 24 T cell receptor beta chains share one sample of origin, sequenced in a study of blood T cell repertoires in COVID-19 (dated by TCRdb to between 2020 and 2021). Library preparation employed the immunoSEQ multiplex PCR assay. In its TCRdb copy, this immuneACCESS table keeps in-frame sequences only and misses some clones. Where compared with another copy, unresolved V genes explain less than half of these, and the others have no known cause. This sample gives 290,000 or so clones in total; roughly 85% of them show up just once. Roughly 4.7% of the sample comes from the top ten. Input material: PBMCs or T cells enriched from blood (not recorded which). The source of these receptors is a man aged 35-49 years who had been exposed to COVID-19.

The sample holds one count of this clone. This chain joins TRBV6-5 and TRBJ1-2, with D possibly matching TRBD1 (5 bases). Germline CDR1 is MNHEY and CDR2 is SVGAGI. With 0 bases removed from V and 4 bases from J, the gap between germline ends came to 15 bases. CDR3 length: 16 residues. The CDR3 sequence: CASSYSGGVGSYGYTF. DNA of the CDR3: TGTGCCAGCAGTTACTCCGGGGGAGTTGGTAGCTATGGCTACACCTTC.

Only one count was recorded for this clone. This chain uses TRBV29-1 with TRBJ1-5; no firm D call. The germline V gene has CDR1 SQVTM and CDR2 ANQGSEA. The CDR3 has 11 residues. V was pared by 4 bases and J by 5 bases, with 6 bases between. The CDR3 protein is CSVGTDQPQHF. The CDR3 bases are TGCAGCGTTGGTACAGATCAGCCCCAGCATTTT.

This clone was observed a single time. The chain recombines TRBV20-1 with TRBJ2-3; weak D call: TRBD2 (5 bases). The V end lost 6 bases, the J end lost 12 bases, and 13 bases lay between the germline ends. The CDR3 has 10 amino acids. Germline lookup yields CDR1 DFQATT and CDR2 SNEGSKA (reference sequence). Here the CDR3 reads CSAELGLQYF. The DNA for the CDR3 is TGCAGTGCAGAACTAGGTCTTCAGTATTTT.

The CDR3 region is CASSLATGQGISPLHF. DNA for the CDR3: TGTGCCAGCAGCTTGGCGACGGGACAGGGTATTTCACCCCTCCACTTT. The V call is TRBV5-5, the J call TRBJ1-6; TRBD1 matches at 9 bases. This CDR3 has 16 residues. CDR1 and CDR2 from the germline V gene are SGHKS and YYEKEE (reference sequence). Losses at the gene ends were 0 bases for V and 9 bases for J; bases not matched to a gene: 7.

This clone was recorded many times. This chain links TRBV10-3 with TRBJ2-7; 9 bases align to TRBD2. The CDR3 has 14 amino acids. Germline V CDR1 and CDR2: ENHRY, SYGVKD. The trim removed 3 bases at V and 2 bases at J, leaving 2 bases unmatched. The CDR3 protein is CAISELAGAYEQYF. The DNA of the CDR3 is TGTGCCATCAGTGAATTAGCGGGAGCCTACGAGCAGTACTTC.

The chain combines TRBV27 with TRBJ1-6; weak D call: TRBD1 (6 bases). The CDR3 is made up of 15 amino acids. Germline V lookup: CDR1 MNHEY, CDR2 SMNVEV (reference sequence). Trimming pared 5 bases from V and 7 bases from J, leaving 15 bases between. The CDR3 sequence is CASSEGDTRNSPLHF. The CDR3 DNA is TGTGCCAGCAGTGAGGGGGACACCCGAAATTCACCCCTCCACTTT.

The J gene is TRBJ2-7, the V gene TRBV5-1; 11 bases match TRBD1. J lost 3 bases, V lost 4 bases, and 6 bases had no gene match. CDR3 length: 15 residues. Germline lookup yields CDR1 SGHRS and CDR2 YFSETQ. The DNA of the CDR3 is TGCGCCAGCAGCCTCGGGACAGGGGGGGTCTACGAGCAGTACTTC. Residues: CASSLGTGGVYEQYF.

Here the CDR3 DNA reads TGTGCCATCAGTGGCCGGGAGGATGAGCAGTTCTTC. Protein: CAISGREDEQFF. The chain employs TRBV10-3 and TRBJ2-1; TRBD2 matches at 7 bases. This CDR3 spans 12 amino acids. Germline CDR1 is ENHRY and CDR2 is SYGVKD. J gave up 8 bases and V 4 bases, and 2 bases lay outside the gene matches.

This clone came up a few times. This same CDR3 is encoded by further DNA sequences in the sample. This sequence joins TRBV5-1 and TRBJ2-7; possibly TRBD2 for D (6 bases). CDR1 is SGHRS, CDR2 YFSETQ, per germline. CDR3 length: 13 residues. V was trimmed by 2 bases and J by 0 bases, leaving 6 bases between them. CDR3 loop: CASSFGSSYEQYF. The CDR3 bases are TGCGCCAGCAGCTTCGGGAGCTCCTACGAGCAGTACTTC.

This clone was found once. The CDR3: CASSDQGAGELFF. CDR3 coding DNA: TGTGCCAGCAGTGATCAGGGGGCCGGGGAGCTGTTTTTT. V gene TRBV6-4 combines with J gene TRBJ2-2; 7 nucleotides agree with TRBD1. V gave up 3 bases and J gave up 6 bases; unmatched junction bases: 1. This CDR3 is 13 amino acids long. Germline V gives CDR1 MRHNA, CDR2 SNTAGT.

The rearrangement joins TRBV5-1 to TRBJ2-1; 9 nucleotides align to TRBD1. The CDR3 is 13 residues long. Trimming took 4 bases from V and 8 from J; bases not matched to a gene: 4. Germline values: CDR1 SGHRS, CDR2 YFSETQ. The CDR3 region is CASSKGTGYEQFF. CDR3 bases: TGCGCCAGCAGCAAAGGGACAGGGTATGAGCAGTTCTTC.

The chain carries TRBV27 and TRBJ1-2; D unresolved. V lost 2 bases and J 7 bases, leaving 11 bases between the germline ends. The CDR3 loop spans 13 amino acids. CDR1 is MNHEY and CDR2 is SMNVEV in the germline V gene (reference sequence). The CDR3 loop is CASSLISSSGYTF. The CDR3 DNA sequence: TGTGCCAGCAGTTTAATTTCCTCTAGTGGCTACACCTTC.

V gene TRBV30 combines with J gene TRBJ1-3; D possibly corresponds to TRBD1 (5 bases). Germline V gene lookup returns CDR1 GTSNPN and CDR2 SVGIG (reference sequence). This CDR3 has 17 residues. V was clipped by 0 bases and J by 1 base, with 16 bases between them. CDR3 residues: CAWSVRGSGWSGNTIYF. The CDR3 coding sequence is TGTGCCTGGAGTGTAAGGGGATCAGGGTGGTCTGGAAACACCATATATTTT.

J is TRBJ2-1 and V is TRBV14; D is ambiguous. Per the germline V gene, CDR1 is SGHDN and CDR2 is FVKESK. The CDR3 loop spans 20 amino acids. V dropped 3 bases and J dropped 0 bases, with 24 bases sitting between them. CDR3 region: CASSHWLGPLGASSYNEQFF. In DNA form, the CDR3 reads TGTGCCAGCAGCCATTGGTTGGGCCCCCTGGGTGCGAGCTCCTACAATGAGCAGTTCTTC. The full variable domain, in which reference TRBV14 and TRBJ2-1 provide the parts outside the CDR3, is EAGVTQFPSHSVIEKGQTVTLRCDPISGHDNLYWYRRVMGKEIKFLLHFVKESKQDESGMPNNRFLAERTGGTYSTLKVQPAELEDSGVYFCASSHWLGPLGASSYNEQFFGPGTRLTVL.

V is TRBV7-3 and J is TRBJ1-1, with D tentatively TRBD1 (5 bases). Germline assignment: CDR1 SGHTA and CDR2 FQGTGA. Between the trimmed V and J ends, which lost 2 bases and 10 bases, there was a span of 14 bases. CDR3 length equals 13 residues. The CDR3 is CASSLDWGRGAFF. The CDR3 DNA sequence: TGTGCCAGCAGCTTAGATTGGGGGAGGGGAGCTTTCTTT.

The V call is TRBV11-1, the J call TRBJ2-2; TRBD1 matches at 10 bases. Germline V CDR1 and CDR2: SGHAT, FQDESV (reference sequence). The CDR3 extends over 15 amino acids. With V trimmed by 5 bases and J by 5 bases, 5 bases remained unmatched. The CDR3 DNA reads TGTGCCAGCAGCACCAGGACAGGGGGTACCGGGGAGCTGTTTTTT. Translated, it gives CASSTRTGGTGELFF.

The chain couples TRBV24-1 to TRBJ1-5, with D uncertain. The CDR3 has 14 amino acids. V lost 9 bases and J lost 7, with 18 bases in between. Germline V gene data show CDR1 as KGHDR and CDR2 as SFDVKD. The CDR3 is CATASLVGEQPQHF. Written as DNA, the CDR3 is TGTGCCACCGCTAGCCTGGTCGGTGAACAGCCCCAGCATTTT.

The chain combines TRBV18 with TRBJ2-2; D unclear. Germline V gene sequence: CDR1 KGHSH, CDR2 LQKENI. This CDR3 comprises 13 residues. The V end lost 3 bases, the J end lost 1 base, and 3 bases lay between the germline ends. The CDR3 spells CASSPKNTGELFF. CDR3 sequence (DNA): TGTGCCAGCTCACCTAAGAACACCGGGGAGCTGTTTTTT.

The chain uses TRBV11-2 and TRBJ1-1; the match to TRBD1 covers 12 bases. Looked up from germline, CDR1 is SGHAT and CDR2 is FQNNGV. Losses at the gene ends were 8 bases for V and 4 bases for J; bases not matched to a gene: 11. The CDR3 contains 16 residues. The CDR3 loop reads CASPRGQGAASTEAFF. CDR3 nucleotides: TGTGCCAGCCCTAGGGGACAGGGGGCTGCGAGCACTGAAGCTTTCTTT.

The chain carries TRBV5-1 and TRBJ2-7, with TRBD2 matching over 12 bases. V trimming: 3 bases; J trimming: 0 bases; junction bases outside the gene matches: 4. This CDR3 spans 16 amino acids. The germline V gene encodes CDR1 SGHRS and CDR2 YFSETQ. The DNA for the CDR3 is TGCGCCAGCAGCTCACCTAGCGGGAGGGCCTCCTACGAGCAGTACTTC. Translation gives CASSSPSGRASYEQYF.

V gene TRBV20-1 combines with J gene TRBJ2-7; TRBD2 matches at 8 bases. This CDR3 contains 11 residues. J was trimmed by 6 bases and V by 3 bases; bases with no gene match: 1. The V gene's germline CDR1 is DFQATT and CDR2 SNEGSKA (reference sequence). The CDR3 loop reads CSASGRAEQYF. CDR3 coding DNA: TGCAGTGCTAGCGGGAGGGCCGAGCAGTACTTC.

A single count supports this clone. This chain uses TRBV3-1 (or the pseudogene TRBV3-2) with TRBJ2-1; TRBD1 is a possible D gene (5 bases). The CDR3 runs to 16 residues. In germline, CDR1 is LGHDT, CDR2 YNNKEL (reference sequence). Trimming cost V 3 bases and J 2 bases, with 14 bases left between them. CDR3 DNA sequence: TGTGCCAGCAGCCAGAGCTCAGGGTTGACCTACAATGAGCAGTTCTTC. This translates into CASSQSSGLTYNEQFF.

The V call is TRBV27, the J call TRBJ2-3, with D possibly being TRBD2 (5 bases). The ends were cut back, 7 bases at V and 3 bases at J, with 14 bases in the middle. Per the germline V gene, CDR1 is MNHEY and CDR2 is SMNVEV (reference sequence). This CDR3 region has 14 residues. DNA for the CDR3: TGTGCCAGCATGCGGTCTGGGAGAACAGATACGCAGTATTTT. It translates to CASMRSGRTDTQYF.

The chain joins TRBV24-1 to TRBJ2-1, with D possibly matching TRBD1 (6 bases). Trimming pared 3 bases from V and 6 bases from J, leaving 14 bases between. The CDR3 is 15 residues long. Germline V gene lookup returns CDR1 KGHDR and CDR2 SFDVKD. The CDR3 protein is CATSDLNRASNEQFF. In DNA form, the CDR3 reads TGTGCCACCAGTGATCTAAACAGGGCAAGCAATGAGCAGTTCTTC.